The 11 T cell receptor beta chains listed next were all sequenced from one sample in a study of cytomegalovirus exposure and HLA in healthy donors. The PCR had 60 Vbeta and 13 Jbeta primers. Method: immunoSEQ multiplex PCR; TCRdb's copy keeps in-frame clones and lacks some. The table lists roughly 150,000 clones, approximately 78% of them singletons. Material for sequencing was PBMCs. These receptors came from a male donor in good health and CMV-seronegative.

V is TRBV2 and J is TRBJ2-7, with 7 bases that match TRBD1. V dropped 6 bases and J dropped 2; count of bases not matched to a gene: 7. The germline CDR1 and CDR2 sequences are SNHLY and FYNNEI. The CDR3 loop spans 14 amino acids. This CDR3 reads CASSVLTGTYEQYF. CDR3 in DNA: TGTGCCAGCAGCGTACTGACAGGGACCTACGAGCAGTACTTC.

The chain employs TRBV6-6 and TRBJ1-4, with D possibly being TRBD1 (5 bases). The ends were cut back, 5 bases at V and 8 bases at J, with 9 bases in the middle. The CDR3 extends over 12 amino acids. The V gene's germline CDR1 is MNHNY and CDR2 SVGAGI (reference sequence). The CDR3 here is CASSRDFEKLFF. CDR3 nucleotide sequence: TGTGCCAGCAGTCGGGACTTCGAAAAACTGTTTTTT.

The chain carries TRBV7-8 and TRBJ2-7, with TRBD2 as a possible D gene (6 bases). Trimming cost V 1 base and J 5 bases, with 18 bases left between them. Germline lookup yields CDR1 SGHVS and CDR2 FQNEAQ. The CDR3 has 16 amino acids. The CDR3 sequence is CASSLGGRGPSHEQYF. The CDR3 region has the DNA TGTGCCAGCAGCTTAGGAGGGCGGGGTCCATCCCACGAGCAGTACTTC.

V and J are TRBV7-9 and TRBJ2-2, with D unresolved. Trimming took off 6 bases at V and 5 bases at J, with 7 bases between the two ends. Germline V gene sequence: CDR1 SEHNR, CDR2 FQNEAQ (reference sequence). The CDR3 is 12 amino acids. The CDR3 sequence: CASSPATGELFF. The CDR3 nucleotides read TGTGCCAGCAGTCCAGCGACCGGGGAGCTGTTTTTT. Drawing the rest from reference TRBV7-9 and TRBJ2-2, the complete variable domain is DTGVSQNPRHKITKRGQNVTFRCDPISEHNRLYWYRQTLGQGPEFLTYFQNEAQLEKSRLLSDRFSAERPKGSFSTLEIQRTEQGDSAMYLCASSPATGELFFGEGSRLTVL.

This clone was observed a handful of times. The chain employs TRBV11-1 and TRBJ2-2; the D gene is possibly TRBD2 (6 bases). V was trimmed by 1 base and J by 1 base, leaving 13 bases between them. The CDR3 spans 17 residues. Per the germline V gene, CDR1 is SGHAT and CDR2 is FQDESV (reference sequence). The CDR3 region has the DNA TGTGCCAGCAGCTTAGGGAGGGAATCCCTGAACACCGGGGAGCTGTTTTTT. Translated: CASSLGRESLNTGELFF.

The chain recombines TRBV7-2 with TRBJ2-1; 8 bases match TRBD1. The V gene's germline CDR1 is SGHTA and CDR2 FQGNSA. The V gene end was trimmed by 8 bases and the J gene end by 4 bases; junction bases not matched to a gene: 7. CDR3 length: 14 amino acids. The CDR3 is CASLGQGAYNEQFF. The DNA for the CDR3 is TGTGCCAGCCTAGGGCAGGGGGCTTACAATGAGCAGTTCTTC.

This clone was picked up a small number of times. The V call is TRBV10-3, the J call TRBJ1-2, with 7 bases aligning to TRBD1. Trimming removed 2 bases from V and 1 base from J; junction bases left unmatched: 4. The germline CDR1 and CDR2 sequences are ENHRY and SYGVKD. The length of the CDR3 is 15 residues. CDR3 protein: CAISERRDSNYGYTF. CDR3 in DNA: TGTGCCATCAGTGAGAGAAGGGACAGTAACTATGGCTACACCTTC.

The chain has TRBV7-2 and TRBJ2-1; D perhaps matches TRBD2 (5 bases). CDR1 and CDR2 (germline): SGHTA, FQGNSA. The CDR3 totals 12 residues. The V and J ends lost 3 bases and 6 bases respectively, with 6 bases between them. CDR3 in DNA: TGTGCCAGCAGCTTCACTAGCAATGAGCAGTTCTTC. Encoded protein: CASSFTSNEQFF.

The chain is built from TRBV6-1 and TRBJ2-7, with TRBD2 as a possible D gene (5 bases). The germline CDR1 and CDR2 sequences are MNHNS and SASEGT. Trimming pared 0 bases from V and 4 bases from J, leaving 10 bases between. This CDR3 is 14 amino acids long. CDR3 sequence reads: CASSEAVGDYEQYF. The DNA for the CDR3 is TGTGCCAGCAGTGAAGCGGTGGGAGATTACGAGCAGTACTTC.

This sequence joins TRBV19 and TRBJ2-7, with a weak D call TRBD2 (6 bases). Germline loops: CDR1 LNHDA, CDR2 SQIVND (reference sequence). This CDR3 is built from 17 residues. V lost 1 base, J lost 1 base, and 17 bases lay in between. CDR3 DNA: TGTGCCAGTAGTATAGCTCTCGGGGGATACCAATCCTACGAGCAGTACTTC. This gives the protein CASSIALGGYQSYEQYF.

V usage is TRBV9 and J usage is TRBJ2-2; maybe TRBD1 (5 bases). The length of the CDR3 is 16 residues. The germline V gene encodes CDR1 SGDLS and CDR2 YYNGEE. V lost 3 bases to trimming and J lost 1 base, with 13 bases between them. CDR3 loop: CASSADPTENTGELFF. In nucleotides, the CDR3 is TGTGCCAGCAGCGCCGACCCGACAGAGAACACCGGGGAGCTGTTTTTT.